The present TCR beta chain was sequenced within a study of T cell responses to AZD1222 COVID-19 vaccine. General study points: A rise in Spike-specific TCR breadth and depth followed two AZD1222 doses.

A note on this clone: Its antigen remains unknown.

The trim removed 6 bases at V and 4 bases at J, leaving 3 bases unmatched. This CDR3 comprises 13 residues. The germline V gene encodes CDR1 MNHEY and CDR2 SVGAGI. The protocol was immunoSEQ multiplex PCR, while the TCRdb copy is restricted to in-frame clones and leaves out a portion. The repertoire holds under 110,000 clones, about 82% seen once, with roughly 1.4% in the top ten. The sequencing here drew on peripheral blood, taken on day 0 of AZD1222 vaccination. The source of this sequence is an adult in good health. The rearrangement uses TRBV6-5 and TRBJ2-1; TRBD1 aligns across 7 bases. The CDR3 protein is CASSRDRYNEQFF. Here the CDR3 DNA reads TGTGCCAGCAGCCGGGACAGATACAATGAGCAGTTCTTC.